The 25 T cell receptor beta chains reported below all come from one sample, sequenced in a study of T-cell memory formation after mild COVID-19. TCRdb redid the calling of the 5' RACE reads with MiXCR, one entry per CDR3 protein. The table lists under 250,000 distinct CDR3 sequences, more than 8% of them singletons. The sequencing sample was made of PBMCs or a T cell subset sorted from them (not recorded which). Receptors were obtained from a man in his late teens or twenties who had mild COVID-19 (a few samples of this study predate the infection). Cell type and time point are not known.

This clonotype was counted at least ten times. The chain carries TRBV10-3 and TRBJ2-2; D not resolved. The germline gives CDR1 ENHRY, CDR2 SYGVKD. V was cut by 8 bases and J by 0 bases, with 1 base left in between. This CDR3 has 11 amino acids. The CDR3 DNA follows: TGTGCCATCGCGAACACCGGGGAGCTGTTTTTT. Translated, it gives CAIANTGELFF.

This clonotype turned up a few times. The chain combines TRBV11-2 with TRBJ1-5; D not certain. Trimming took off 1 base at V and 2 bases at J, with 15 bases between the two ends. The CDR3 sequence is 17 residues long. Germline V gene sequence: CDR1 SGHAT, CDR2 FQNNGV. The CDR3 region is CASSLGFGSVGNQPQHF. CDR3 DNA: TGTGCCAGCAGCTTAGGCTTTGGGAGTGTCGGCAATCAGCCCCAGCATTTT.

The chain is built from TRBV4-3 and TRBJ1-2; D is undetermined. Per germline, CDR1 LGHNA and CDR2 YSLEER. V lost 1 base and J 5 bases, leaving 11 bases between the germline ends. This CDR3 is built from 14 residues. DNA of the CDR3: TGCGCCAGCAGCCAAGTCAAGATAGGGTATGGCTACACCTTC. Translation: CASSQVKIGYGYTF.

This clonotype was picked up a small number of times. This chain uses TRBV5-1 with TRBJ1-6; D is uncertain. V lost 4 bases and J 9 bases, leaving 17 bases between the germline ends. This CDR3 region has 15 residues. Germline V CDR1 and CDR2: SGHRS, YFSETQ. The CDR3 sequence: CASSTQRERTSPLHF. CDR3 in DNA: TGCGCCAGCAGCACCCAAAGAGAACGGACTTCACCCCTCCACTTT.

This clonotype was counted many times. The chain carries TRBV27 and TRBJ2-1; 13 bases fit TRBD2. V lost 6 bases, J lost 11 bases, and 4 bases stayed unmatched. The CDR3 sequence is 13 residues long. CDR1 MNHEY and CDR2 SMNVEV come from the germline V gene (reference sequence). CDR3 residues: CASRTSGGSQQFF. CDR3 in DNA: TGTGCCAGCAGGACTAGCGGGGGGTCCCAGCAGTTCTTC.

This chain joins TRBV6-5 and TRBJ2-6; the D call may be TRBD1 or TRBD2 (6 bases each). Germline V gene lookup returns CDR1 MNHEY and CDR2 SVGAGI. Between the trimmed V and J ends, which lost 4 bases and 2 bases, there was a span of 9 bases. The length of the CDR3 is 15 residues. The CDR3 DNA sequence: TGTGCCAGCAGTTCCGGGGGCACTGGGGCCAACGTCCTGACTTTC. Amino acids: CASSSGGTGANVLTF.

This clonotype came up many times. The chain joins TRBV7-2 to TRBJ2-1; TRBD1 agrees at 12 bases. This CDR3 region has 14 residues. Germline V gene data show CDR1 as SGHTA and CDR2 as FQGNSA. Losses at the gene ends were 5 bases for V and 6 bases for J; bases not matched to a gene: 2. This CDR3 is CASSRDRGPNEQFF. Written as DNA, the CDR3 is TGTGCCAGCAGCCGGGACAGGGGGCCCAATGAGCAGTTCTTC.

This clonotype was counted between two and nine times. The V and J genes are TRBV18 and TRBJ1-1, with no clear D. Germline values: CDR1 KGHSH, CDR2 LQKENI. Deletions cut 3 bases from V and 9 bases from J, with 8 bases between. The CDR3 consists of 11 residues. For the CDR3, the DNA is TGTGCCAGCTCACCGGAGATTCAAGCTTTCTTT. Amino acid sequence: CASSPEIQAFF.

This clonotype was found a few times. This chain uses TRBV20-1 with TRBJ1-2; 7 nucleotides agree with TRBD1. With 1 base clipped from V and 1 base from J, the junction kept 3 bases outside the gene matches. CDR1 and CDR2 (germline): DFQATT, SNEGSKA (reference sequence). The CDR3 contains 14 residues. CDR3 bases: TGCAGTGCTAGAGGTCAGGGGGGTAACTATGGCTACACCTTC. Its protein product is CSARGQGGNYGYTF.

In this sample, this clonotype turned up many times. The chain is built from TRBV7-9 and TRBJ2-2; no clear D gene. This CDR3 region has 16 residues. Germline V lookup: CDR1 SEHNR, CDR2 FQNEAQ (reference sequence). Trimming stripped 5 bases from V and 3 bases from J, with 16 bases between. CDR3 residues: CASSPFGVRDTGELFF. The CDR3 DNA is TGTGCCAGCAGCCCCTTTGGGGTACGGGACACCGGGGAGCTGTTTTTT. The full variable domain, its missing parts supplied by reference TRBV7-9 and TRBJ2-2, is DTGVSQNPRHKITKRGQNVTFRCDPISEHNRLYWYRQTLGQGPEFLTYFQNEAQLEKSRLLSDRFSAERPKGSFSTLEIQRTEQGDSAMYLCASSPFGVRDTGELFFGEGSRLTVL.

J is TRBJ2-1 and V is TRBV11-2; the match to TRBD1 covers 9 bases. CDR1 is SGHAT and CDR2 is FQNNGV in the germline V gene. The CDR3 runs 20 residues. V trimming: 6 bases; J trimming: 0 bases; junction bases outside the gene matches: 18. The CDR3 sequence is CASSEEPGQGGTSSYNEQFF. CDR3 DNA sequence: TGTGCCAGCAGTGAAGAACCGGGACAGGGAGGTACTAGCTCCTACAATGAGCAGTTCTTC. Together with reference TRBV11-2 and TRBJ2-1, the CDR3 gives the full variable domain: EAGVAQSPRYKIIEKRQSVAFWCNPISGHATLYWYQQILGQGPKLLIQFQNNGVVDDSQLPKDRFSAERLKGVDSTLKIQPAKLEDSAVYLCASSEEPGQGGTSSYNEQFFGPGTRLTVL.

The J gene is TRBJ2-3, the V gene TRBV6-5, with a tentative D call TRBD1 (5 bases). The CDR3 loop spans 16 amino acids. The germline gives CDR1 MNHEY, CDR2 SVGAGI. Deletions cut 2 bases from V and 4 bases from J, with 16 bases between. For the CDR3, the DNA is TGTGCCAGCAGTTACAGACTCGCAGGGATTGCAGATACGCAGTATTTT. Its translation: CASSYRLAGIADTQYF.

The table lists this clonotype with a few counts. The chain links TRBV6-5 to TRBJ1-2; 9 positions match TRBD1. V dropped 6 bases and J dropped 5; count of bases not matched to a gene: 4. In germline, CDR1 is MNHEY, CDR2 SVGAGI. The CDR3 is made up of 13 amino acids. The CDR3 region has the DNA TGTGCCAGCAGAACCGGGACAGGGTATGGCTACACCTTC. Protein sequence: CASRTGTGYGYTF.

This clonotype showed up just once. Here the CDR3 DNA reads TGTGCCAGCAGCTTACCAGCGGGGGTACAGTATTTT. It yields the protein CASSLPAGVQYF. The genes are TRBV11-3 and TRBJ2-3, with 8 bases lining up with TRBD2. This CDR3 comprises 12 residues. Germline-derived CDR1 and CDR2 are SGHNT and YENEEA. The V segment lost 2 bases and the J segment 12 bases; nucleotides outside the gene matches: 4.

The rearrangement links TRBV2 to TRBJ2-7; TRBD1 aligns across 7 bases. The CDR3 length is 13 residues. J lost 2 bases, V lost 7 bases, and 5 bases had no gene match. Germline assignment: CDR1 SNHLY and CDR2 FYNNEI. CDR3 region: CASTRQGTYEQYV. CDR3 in DNA: TGTGCCAGCACCAGACAGGGAACCTACGAGCAGTACGTC.

The V call is TRBV10-3, the J call TRBJ2-3, with a possible D match to TRBD2 (6 bases). V lost 2 bases to trimming and J lost 6 bases, with 15 bases between them. Per germline, CDR1 ENHRY and CDR2 SYGVKD. This CDR3 comprises 15 residues. This chain's CDR3 is CAISEERRGWDTQYF. The CDR3 nucleotides read TGTGCCATCAGTGAGGAGCGGCGGGGATGGGATACGCAGTATTTT.

This clonotype was seen only a few times. This chain connects TRBV2 to TRBJ2-5; D may be TRBD1 or TRBD2 (5 bases each). V was pared by 5 bases and J by 2 bases, with 12 bases between. The CDR3 extends over 14 amino acids. Per the germline V gene, CDR1 is SNHLY and CDR2 is FYNNEI. The CDR3 DNA reads as TGTGCCAGCAGTACCGGGACGCAACAAGAGACCCAGTACTTC. Amino acid sequence: CASSTGTQQETQYF. Complete variable domain (other parts from reference TRBV2 and TRBJ2-5): EPEVTQTPSHQVTQMGQEVILRCVPISNHLYFYWYRQILGQKVEFLVSFYNNEISEKSEIFDDQFSVERPDGSNFTLKIRSTKLEDSAMYFCASSTGTQQETQYFGPGTRLLVL.

This clonotype was recorded at least ten times. The chain uses TRBV7-9 and TRBJ2-7; D might be TRBD2 (5 bases). The CDR3 sequence is 13 residues long. V was clipped by 3 bases and J by 6 bases, with 12 bases between them. Germline CDR1 is SEHNR and CDR2 is FQNEAQ (reference sequence). The CDR3 sequence is CASSLTPGSEQYF. The CDR3 bases are TGTGCCAGCAGCTTGACGCCGGGGAGCGAGCAGTACTTC.

This clonotype was counted a few times. The chain joins TRBV27 to TRBJ1-2; no clear D. Germline lookup yields CDR1 MNHEY and CDR2 SMNVEV (reference sequence). Trimming shortened V by 2 bases and J by 1 base, and 17 bases separated the two germline ends. The CDR3 is 17 amino acids. CDR3 protein: CASSLITSTPGNYGYTF. The CDR3 DNA is TGTGCCAGCAGTTTAATAACCTCCACGCCGGGTAACTATGGCTACACCTTC.

Only a few counts were recorded for this clonotype. Here the CDR3 reads CSVDRLSGGPGGAQYF. The CDR3 nucleotides read TGCAGCGTTGATCGGTTAAGCGGCGGGCCGGGTGGGGCCCAGTACTTC. V usage is TRBV29-1 and J usage is TRBJ2-5; D possibly corresponds to TRBD2 (5 bases). The CDR3 covers 16 residues. The germline V gene encodes CDR1 SQVTM and CDR2 ANQGSEA. Trimming cost V 3 bases and J 9 bases, with 26 bases left between them.

Ten or more counts support this clonotype. The rearrangement uses TRBV20-1 and TRBJ2-5, with 7 bases identical to TRBD2. Germline V lookup: CDR1 DFQATT, CDR2 SNEGSKA (reference sequence). This CDR3 contains 15 residues. V lost 5 bases and J lost 1; bases outside the gene matches: 10. Written as DNA, the CDR3 is TGCAGTGCTCCCAGGGAGGGATCCAGCCAAGAGACCCAGTACTTC. Residues: CSAPREGSSQETQYF.

The chain carries TRBV12-3 or TRBV12-4 and TRBJ2-1; 11 bases align to TRBD1. Trimming took 5 bases from V and 1 from J; bases not matched to a gene: 4. CDR3 length equals 16 residues. The CDR3 DNA is TGTGCCAGCAGTACTAGGGACAGGGGGTCCTACAATGAGCAGTTCTTC. Its translation: CASSTRDRGSYNEQFF.

The sample holds one count of this clonotype. The V and J genes are TRBV5-4 and TRBJ2-1; D not resolved. The length of the CDR3 is 13 residues. Germline V gene lookup returns CDR1 SGHNT and CDR2 YYREEE (reference sequence). V lost 3 bases, J lost 10 bases, and 14 bases lay in between. The CDR3 bases are TGTGCCAGCAGCTCCTCTGTCATGTCAGAGCAGTTCTTC. Protein product: CASSSSVMSEQFF.

This clonotype was detected only a few times. This chain connects TRBV14 to TRBJ1-6; D gene ambiguous. The CDR3 is 16 residues long. The germline V and J ends were trimmed by 0 bases and 8 bases, with 14 bases remaining between them. The V gene's germline CDR1 is SGHDN and CDR2 FVKESK. CDR3 in amino acids: CASSQDPRAVDSPLHF. The CDR3 nucleotides are TGTGCCAGCAGCCAAGACCCGAGGGCAGTCGATTCACCCCTCCACTTT.

The chain has TRBV9 and TRBJ2-1; unclear D gene. The CDR3 consists of 15 residues. Trimming took 4 bases from V and 0 from J, leaving 11 bases between them. CDR1 SGDLS and CDR2 YYNGEE come from the germline V gene. CDR3 coding DNA: TGTGCCAGCAGCAAACTCGCTAACTCCTACAATGAGCAGTTCTTC. Amino acid sequence: CASSKLANSYNEQFF.